This passage covers 10 T cell receptor beta chains from one sample sequenced in a study of blood T cell repertoires in COVID-19. Sequencing was performed with immunoSEQ multiplex PCR; in TCRdb, only in-frame clones are kept and a portion is missing. The data contain about 160,000 clones, approximately 77% of them seen just once; the ten biggest clones take up about 10%. The sequencing sample was made of peripheral blood. The receptors derive from a woman of 80 years or more with active or convalescent COVID-19.

The gene calls are TRBV4-1 and TRBJ1-5; 7 nucleotides match TRBD1. J lost 1 base, V lost 5 bases, and 5 bases had no gene match. CDR3 length: 15 residues. The V gene's germline CDR1 is MGHRA and CDR2 YSYEKL. The CDR3 reads CASSYIRGSNQPQHF. The CDR3 DNA is TGCGCCAGCAGCTACATCAGGGGGAGCAATCAGCCCCAGCATTTT.

The J gene is TRBJ1-3, the V gene TRBV5-1; TRBD1 aligns across 9 bases. The CDR3 sequence is 16 residues long. Per the germline V gene, CDR1 is SGHRS and CDR2 is YFSETQ. The J segment lost 0 bases and the V segment lost 4 bases, leaving 5 bases of the junction unmatched. The CDR3: CASSPGTGFSGNTIYF. In DNA, the CDR3 is TGCGCCAGCAGCCCCGGGACAGGGTTCTCTGGAAACACCATATATTTT.

This chain uses TRBV6-6 with TRBJ2-1, with D possibly matching TRBD2 (5 bases). The germline gives CDR1 MNHNY, CDR2 SVGAGI (reference sequence). This CDR3 has 14 residues. The germline V and J ends were trimmed by 7 bases and 15 bases, with 25 bases remaining between them. CDR3 nucleotides: TGTGCCAGCAATCAAGCCAAGCCGGGAATCCAAGTGTTCTTC. Translation gives CASNQAKPGIQVFF.

This chain joins TRBV6-1 and TRBJ1-3; no clear D gene. The germline V gene encodes CDR1 MNHNS and CDR2 SASEGT. Trimming removed 2 bases from V and 0 bases from J, with 8 bases in between. This CDR3 is 15 amino acids long. CDR3 sequence (DNA): TGTGCCAGCAGTGAATATTCAGTCTCTGGAAACACCATATATTTT. It translates to CASSEYSVSGNTIYF.

V and J are TRBV13 and TRBJ1-2; TRBD1 might be the D (5 bases). In germline, CDR1 is PRHDT, CDR2 FYEKMQ (reference sequence). The CDR3 has 15 amino acids. The germline V and J ends were trimmed by 4 bases and 1 base, with 13 bases remaining between them. The CDR3 sequence: CASSSWTTNNYGYTF. The CDR3, as DNA: TGTGCCAGCAGCTCTTGGACAACTAATAACTATGGCTACACCTTC. Looking up the rest from reference TRBV13 and TRBJ1-2 gives the full variable domain: AAGVIQSPRHLIKEKRETATLKCYPIPRHDTVYWYQQGPGQDPQFLISFYEKMQSDKGSIPDRFSAQQFSDYHSELNMSSLELGDSALYFCASSSWTTNNYGYTFGSGTRLTVV.

The J gene is TRBJ2-3, the V gene TRBV9; 8 bases map to TRBD2. This CDR3 has 16 amino acids. Germline values: CDR1 SGDLS, CDR2 YYNGEE. V was clipped by 0 bases and J by 2 bases; unmatched bases: 5. Written as DNA, the CDR3 is TGTGCCAGCAGCGTAGGCCTAGCGGGTATCACAGATACGCAGTATTTT. This gives the protein CASSVGLAGITDTQYF.

V and J are TRBV9 and TRBJ2-3; 9 bases align to TRBD2. Losses at the gene ends were 1 base for V and 5 bases for J; bases not matched to a gene: 11. Germline V CDR1 and CDR2: SGDLS, YYNGEE. The CDR3 contains 17 residues. The CDR3 region is CASSVTSPGLAIDTQYF. As DNA, the CDR3 is TGTGCCAGCAGCGTAACCAGTCCGGGACTAGCTATAGATACGCAGTATTTT. The variable domain in full, completed from reference TRBV9 and TRBJ2-3, reads DSGVTQTPKHLITATGQRVTLRCSPRSGDLSVYWYQQSLDQGLQFLIQYYNGEERAKGNILERFSAQQFPDLHSELNLSSLELGDSALYFCASSVTSPGLAIDTQYFGPGTRLTVL.

The sample holds a few counts of this clone. This chain uses TRBV9 with TRBJ1-6, with 7 bases matching TRBD1. V lost 4 bases to trimming and J lost 4 bases; unmatched junction nucleotides: 5. The germline gives CDR1 SGDLS, CDR2 YYNGEE. The CDR3 runs 15 residues. The CDR3 DNA sequence: TGTGCCAGCAGCTCAGGGGGAATTTATAATTCACCCCTCCACTTT. Translation: CASSSGGIYNSPLHF.

The chain has TRBV5-1 and TRBJ1-2; 9 nucleotides agree with TRBD1. This CDR3 comprises 13 residues. With 4 bases clipped from V and 4 bases from J, the junction kept 2 bases outside the gene matches. Germline V gives CDR1 SGHRS, CDR2 YFSETQ. CDR3 DNA: TGCGCCAGCAGCGAACAGGGGGCCTATGGCTACACCTTC. Its protein is CASSEQGAYGYTF.

The V call is TRBV4-2, the J call TRBJ2-7, with a weak D call TRBD2 (7 bases). In germline, CDR1 is LGHNA, CDR2 YNFKEQ. The V end was cut by 0 bases, the J end by 5 bases, with 20 bases between. The CDR3 extends over 17 amino acids. This CDR3 is CASSQDRGGGGLDEQYF. CDR3 nucleotides: TGTGCCAGCAGCCAAGATAGGGGAGGGGGAGGGCTCGACGAGCAGTACTTC.